Described below is a single T cell receptor beta chain sequence and its context. Some clones are missing from TCRdb's copy, which holds only in-frame ones; the method was immunoSEQ multiplex PCR. The sample has 90,000 to 100,000 clones, 90% to 97% seen once. This entry belongs to a study of technical replicates of blood from a handful of donors. The ends were cut back, 6 bases at V and 7 bases at J, with 25 bases in the middle. Germline V gene data show CDR1 as MDHEN and CDR2 as SYDVKM. This CDR3 is built from 17 residues. The TCR comes from a human donor in good health. The sample was T cells isolated from PBMCs. The gene calls are TRBV28 and TRBJ2-1, with D perhaps TRBD2 (7 bases). The CDR3 nucleotides read TGTGCCAGCAGCTACCCTAAGGGGGAGGGCCTCGGGAATGAGCAGTTCTTC. Its protein is CASSYPKGEGLGNEQFF.